These T cell receptor beta chains were read from a single sample in a study of OX40 agonist ivuxolimab in advanced cancers. Measured with immunoSEQ multiplex PCR; TCRdb has only the in-frame clones, and not every one. Of about 83,000 clones in the sample, around 90% were seen once. The material sequenced was CD4+ or CD8+ T cells sorted from blood, taken in a trial of the OX40 agonist ivuxolimab. These receptors were taken from an adult with an advanced solid tumor such as melanoma, head and neck, liver or kidney cancer. The CDR3 runs from the conserved cysteine through the conserved F or W. The D gene is left open where the match is weak. For some rows the clone size is stated as once, few or many, or as a class when expanded; others skip it.

clone size,D gene,V gene,J gene,CDR3 protein,CDR3 DNA
NA,NA,TRBV28,TRBJ1-1,CASSYTQGITEAFF,TGTGCCAGCAGTTACACTCAGGGCATCACTGAAGCTTTCTTT
NA,NA,TRBV6-6,TRBJ2-1,CASSSLASEQFF,TGTGCCAGCAGCTCCCTAGCTTCTGAGCAGTTCTTC
NA,TRBD2,TRBV10-3,TRBJ2-3,CAISETISGSGDTQYF,TGTGCCATCAGTGAGACAATTAGCGGGAGCGGAGATACGCAGTATTTT
few,NA,TRBV6-6,TRBJ1-5,CASSYQAVINQPQHF,TGTGCCAGCAGTTACCAAGCGGTGATCAATCAGCCCCAGCATTTT
once,NA,TRBV5-5,TRBJ1-5,CASSLWGDQPQHF,TGTGCCAGCAGCTTGTGGGGGGATCAGCCCCAGCATTTT
NA,NA,TRBV27,TRBJ1-2,CASSLIGGSGYTF,TGTGCCAGCAGTTTGATAGGGGGTAGTGGCTACACCTTC
NA,TRBD1,TRBV5-4,TRBJ1-1,CASSWDSHLNTEAFF,TGTGCCAGCAGCTGGGACAGTCATTTGAACACTGAAGCTTTCTTT
NA,TRBD2,TRBV10-2,TRBJ2-1,CASSEEFSGRAGNEQFF,TGCGCCAGCAGTGAGGAATTCAGCGGGAGGGCAGGGAATGAGCAGTTCTTC
NA,NA,TRBV15,TRBJ2-2,CATSMTENTGELFF,TGTGCCACCAGCATGACAGAGAACACCGGGGAGCTGTTTTTT
NA,NA,TRBV25-1,TRBJ1-1,CASSEGRTEAFF,TGTGCCAGCAGTGAAGGGCGCACTGAAGCTTTCTTT
once,NA,TRBV11-2,TRBJ1-5,CASSPGLPSNQPQHF,TGTGCCAGCAGCCCAGGGTTACCCAGTAATCAGCCCCAGCATTTT
NA,NA,TRBV6-6,TRBJ1-5,CASSYSWDSNQPQHF,TGTGCCAGCAGTTACTCCTGGGATAGCAATCAGCCCCAGCATTTT
NA,TRBD1,TRBV19,TRBJ2-5,CASSPGTGIETQYF,TGTGCCAGTAGTCCCGGGACAGGGATTGAGACCCAGTACTTC
once,TRBD2,TRBV4-3,TRBJ2-1,CASSQATGGLYNEQFF,TGCGCCAGCAGCCAAGCCACGGGGGGACTGTACAATGAGCAGTTCTTC
NA,TRBD2,TRBV13,TRBJ2-7,CASSWGLAGNEQYF,TGTGCCAGCAGCTGGGGACTAGCGGGAAACGAGCAGTACTTC
NA,NA,TRBV6-5,TRBJ2-1,CASSVTSFNEQFF,TGTGCCAGCAGTGTCACTAGTTTCAATGAGCAGTTCTTC
NA,TRBD2,TRBV19,TRBJ2-1,CASSPRLAGFYNEQFF,TGTGCCAGTAGTCCCCGTCTAGCGGGGTTCTACAATGAGCAGTTCTTC
NA,NA,TRBV11-2,TRBJ2-7,CASSLVMRYEQYF,TGTGCCAGCAGCTTAGTGATGAGATACGAGCAGTACTTC
NA,NA,TRBV5-1,TRBJ2-5,CASSLGRGQAQKTQYF,TGCGCCAGCAGCTTGGGCCGGGGGCAGGCGCAAAAGACCCAGTACTTC
NA,NA,TRBV2,TRBJ1-5,CASRDSYSNQPQHF,TGTGCCAGCAGGGACAGTTATAGCAATCAGCCCCAGCATTTT
NA,NA,TRBV5-6,TRBJ2-7,CASSSGSSYEQYF,TGTGCCAGCAGCTCAGGGAGCTCCTACGAGCAGTACTTC
few,NA,TRBV13,TRBJ2-1,CASSYGPAEQFF,TGTGCCAGCAGCTACGGGCCAGCTGAGCAGTTCTTC
NA,NA,TRBV4-3,TRBJ2-1,CASSQGGAGVSYNEQFF,TGCGCCAGCAGCCAAGGGGGGGCGGGAGTCTCCTACAATGAGCAGTTCTTC
once,TRBD2,TRBV4-3,TRBJ2-1,CASSQEGRDSEEGNEQFF,TGCGCCAGCAGCCAAGAGGGGAGGGACTCAGAAGAAGGTAATGAGCAGTTCTTC
NA,TRBD2,TRBV11-3,TRBJ2-3,CASSLRSREGDTQYF,TGTGCCAGCAGCTTACGGTCACGGGAGGGAGATACGCAGTATTTT
NA,NA,TRBV6-5,TRBJ2-1,CASSYSIVNEQFF,TGTGCCAGCAGTTACTCTATTGTAAATGAGCAGTTCTTC
NA,TRBD1,TRBV27,TRBJ1-5,CASSWTGSNQPQHF,TGTGCCAGCAGTTGGACAGGTAGCAATCAGCCCCAGCATTTT
NA,NA,TRBV27,TRBJ2-3,CASSLSGWGTDTQYF,TGTGCCAGCAGTTTAAGTGGCTGGGGCACAGATACGCAGTATTTT
NA,NA,TRBV27,TRBJ2-3,CASSLIYTDTQYF,TGTGCCAGCAGTTTAATATACACAGATACGCAGTATTTT
NA,NA,TRBV27,TRBJ2-1,CASSLLPTWAYNEQFF,TGTGCCAGCAGTTTATTACCAACCTGGGCCTACAATGAGCAGTTCTTC
NA,NA,TRBV11-1,TRBJ2-3,CASSLAVISPDTQYF,TGTGCCAGCAGCTTAGCCGTTATCTCCCCAGATACGCAGTATTTT
NA,NA,TRBV19,TRBJ1-5,CASSMGEGQPQHF,TGTGCCAGTAGTATGGGGGAGGGCCAGCCCCAGCATTTT
NA,NA,TRBV27,TRBJ1-5,CASSLGRTRNQPQHF,TGTGCCAGCAGTTTAGGACGGACCCGCAATCAGCCCCAGCATTTT
NA,NA,TRBV29-1,TRBJ2-5,CSVVNSGGQYF,TGCAGCGTTGTTAACTCAGGAGGCCAGTACTTC
NA,TRBD1,TRBV30,TRBJ1-2,CAWAQGASDYGYTF,TGTGCCTGGGCACAGGGGGCATCGGACTATGGCTACACCTTC
NA,NA,TRBV6-4,TRBJ1-1,CASSRPLWRGAQGVNTEAFF,TGTGCCAGCAGTCGCCCTCTATGGAGGGGGGCGCAGGGCGTGAACACTGAAGCTTTCTTT
NA,NA,TRBV6-6,TRBJ1-2,CASSYPGANYGYTF,TGTGCCAGCAGTTACCCAGGCGCCAACTATGGCTACACCTTC
NA,TRBD2,TRBV30,TRBJ2-1,CAWSLGGGYNEQFF,TGTGCCTGGAGTCTCGGGGGAGGGTACAATGAGCAGTTCTTC
NA,NA,TRBV9,TRBJ2-7,CAPNPGPNYYEQYF,TGTGCCCCCAACCCGGGACCTAATTACTACGAGCAGTACTTC
NA,NA,TRBV9,TRBJ2-1,CASSVVNNEQFF,TGTGCCAGCAGCGTAGTTAACAATGAGCAGTTCTTC
NA,NA,TRBV27,TRBJ1-5,CASSLGSNQPQHF,TGTGCCAGCAGTTTAGGTAGCAATCAGCCCCAGCATTTT
NA,NA,TRBV13,TRBJ2-3,CASGGEAADTQYF,TGTGCCAGCGGGGGAGAAGCGGCAGATACGCAGTATTTT
NA,NA,TRBV6-6,TRBJ2-1,CASSYPRGDPYNEQFF,TGTGCCAGCAGTTACCCCAGGGGGGATCCCTACAATGAGCAGTTCTTC
once,NA,TRBV28,TRBJ1-5,CASSHRVADQPQHF,TGTGCCAGCAGTCACAGGGTAGCGGATCAGCCCCAGCATTTT
NA,NA,TRBV30,TRBJ1-2,CAWTHSNYGYTF,TGTGCCTGGACCCACAGCAACTATGGCTACACCTTC
NA,NA,TRBV28,TRBJ1-5,CASRPLVQGYSNQPQHF,TGTGCCAGCAGACCCTTAGTCCAAGGTTATAGCAATCAGCCCCAGCATTTT
NA,TRBD1,TRBV5-4,TRBJ2-7,CASSTGTDSYEQYF,TGTGCCAGCAGTACCGGGACAGACTCCTACGAGCAGTACTTC
NA,NA,TRBV7-3,TRBJ2-1,CASSSSSYNEQFF,TGTGCCAGCAGCTCCAGCTCCTACAATGAGCAGTTCTTC
NA,NA,TRBV19,TRBJ2-5,CASSIGQETQYF,TGTGCCAGTAGTATAGGACAAGAGACCCAGTACTTC
NA,TRBD2,TRBV27,TRBJ2-1,CASSLVPLAGGSMYNEQFF,TGTGCCAGCAGTTTAGTTCCCCTAGCGGGAGGATCCATGTACAATGAGCAGTTCTTC
NA,NA,TRBV6-5,TRBJ1-3,CASSYGTGNTIYF,TGTGCCAGCAGTTACGGCACGGGAAACACCATATATTTT
NA,NA,TRBV27,TRBJ2-4,CASSLSDWDIQYF,TGTGCCAGCAGTTTGTCCGATTGGGACATTCAGTACTTC
NA,NA,TRBV29-1,TRBJ2-7,CSVVSGDPPYEQYF,TGCAGCGTTGTTTCGGGAGACCCCCCCTACGAGCAGTACTTC
NA,NA,TRBV28,TRBJ1-2,CASGPDYGYTF,TGTGCCAGCGGCCCCGACTATGGCTACACCTTC
NA,TRBD2,TRBV11-3,TRBJ2-1,CASSLGTSGRADEQFF,TGTGCCAGCAGCTTAGGGACTAGCGGGAGGGCCGATGAGCAGTTCTTC
once,NA,TRBV6-1,TRBJ2-1,CASSEQGVDLSYNEQFF,TGTGCCAGCAGTGAACAAGGTGTAGATCTCTCCTACAATGAGCAGTTCTTC
NA,NA,TRBV6-1,TRBJ2-3,CASSDPETDTQYF,TGTGCCAGCAGTGACCCCGAGACAGATACGCAGTATTTT
NA,TRBD2,TRBV9,TRBJ2-1,CASSVVPGGGLNEQFF,TGTGCCAGCAGCGTGGTCCCCGGGGGGGGCCTTAATGAGCAGTTCTTC
NA,NA,TRBV28,TRBJ2-3,CASRHETPDTQYF,TGTGCCAGCAGACATGAGACCCCAGATACGCAGTATTTT
NA,NA,TRBV30,TRBJ2-2,CAWSVLGGTGELFF,TGTGCCTGGAGTGTTTTGGGGGGCACCGGGGAGCTGTTTTTT